The source of this T cell receptor beta chain is a study of blood T cells in healthy people across ages (dated by TCRdb to the mid-2010s). Regarding the complete study: In model experiments, template switching captured about one uniquely barcoded TCR beta cDNA molecule for every two T cells. The study measured age-related changes in TCR beta repertoire diversity using deep sequencing normalized with unique cDNA molecular identifiers. Four age groups were formed from the donors: young (average approximately 15 years), middle-aged (approximately 40), aged (approximately 60) and long-lived (roughly 88). To avoid experimental bias, donors of different ages were randomly spread across the sequencing lanes. Two additional independent replicas of 1 million unique cDNA reads from the same blood draw were analyzed for two donors (one aged 18 to 30 and one aged 80 or older). Points the paper makes about the study in general: The percentage of naive T cells measured by flow cytometry correlated strongly with observed TCR beta diversity. Estimates of total diversity from one million sequenced T cells were regarded as lower bounds and underestimates. Observed TCR beta diversity per million T cells fell roughly linearly with age, and a significant reduction was already apparent by age around 44. Because donor CMV infection status was unknown, age-related changes in expanded clonotypes were potentially confounded. Compared with the aged group, the long-lived group had more naive CD4+ T cells, fewer expanded clones and increased TCR diversity, suggesting age selection. Since profiling was done on bulk unsorted PBMCs, naive and antigen-experienced compartments could not be conclusively compared.

This clonotype occurred once. Its cognate antigen has yet to be identified. No base quality information exists; no much larger clone differs at one position. The CDR1 and CDR2 encoded by the germline V gene are SGHAT and FQNNGV. V drops 1 base and J drops 8 bases, leaving 20 bases in between. The CDR3, from cysteine to phenylalanine, totals 17 residues. Only CDR3 DNA is held: 51 bases, read in frame from base 1. The library came from 5' RACE. Sequencing was performed on an Illumina HiSeq 2500. The second PCR ran for roughly 7 to 12 cycles and used a J-beta primer mix along with a sample-barcoded 5' primer. A unique molecular identifier was introduced onto each TCR beta cDNA molecule by a template-switch 5' adaptor carrying 12 random nucleotides. Each sample yielded at least 3 million CDR3-containing paired-end reads. All of the RNA was converted into first-strand cDNA using the Mint cDNA synthesis kit, with a TRBC-specific oligonucleotide serving as the primer. Following uracil-DNA glycosylase treatment, all cDNA underwent a first 18-cycle PCR with the universal primers M1SS and BC2_uni_R. Per the original workflow: Each sample was normalized by randomly selecting 1 million high-quality reads, each carrying a distinct molecular identifier. Instead of being binned into consensus sequences, reads with shared molecular identifiers were discarded. MiTCR, set to a Q25 quality threshold and the strictest error-elimination algorithm, was used for CDR3 identification, clonotype clustering and error correction. Lower-bound total TCR beta diversity was estimated with a nonparametric unseen species model using Euler transformation. Using fastp trimming at Q25 and MiXCR clonotype assembly, TCRdb reanalyzed the public sequencing data and kept in-frame beta chains. Entries that share a CDR3 protein sequence are merged under the most common genes and DNA. TCRdb's processing, not the authors', yielded these V and J calls. The sample table shows 450,000 to 700,000 distinct CDR3 sequences, and about 26% are seen once. The ten largest clones take up approximately 18% of the sample.

The donors were roughly 39 Caucasian individuals from Russia, aged about 6 to 100 years, who were systemically healthy. Each donor gave ten milliliters of peripheral blood, drawn into EDTA-treated Vacutainer tubes. Ficoll-Paque density-gradient centrifugation was used to isolate PBMCs, with at least 7 million per sample. Trizol reagent was used to extract total RNA from PBMCs, with at least 5 micrograms per sample. Naive CD45RAhigh/CD27high T cell percentages were measured by flow cytometry on a PBMC aliquot from every donor. The sequence links TRBV11-2 to TRBJ1-4; there is no confident call for the D gene. The TCR was taken from a woman in her 70s in good health. The specimen sequenced was blood. The CDR3 sequence is CASSLGRGWQLNEKLFF. In nucleotides, the sequence is TGTGCCAGCAGCTTAGGCCGTGGTTGGCAGTTAAACGAAAAACTGTTTTTT.